This T cell receptor beta chain appears in the sequencing data of a study of technical replicates of blood from a few donors. Generated by immunoSEQ multiplex PCR, the TCRdb table keeps only in-frame clones and is missing some. The profile shows roughly 90,000 clones, roughly 94% of them singletons. The CDR3 contains 15 residues. V lost 0 bases to trimming and J lost 4 bases; unmatched junction nucleotides: 3. From germline, CDR1 is MNHEY and CDR2 SVGAGI. Sequenced input: T cells isolated from PBMCs. The source is a human donor in good health. The J gene is TRBJ2-1, the V gene TRBV6-5; TRBD2 matches at 7 bases. CDR3 amino acids: CASSYSGLGYNEQFF. The CDR3 nucleotides read TGTGCCAGCAGTTACTCTGGACTAGGATACAATGAGCAGTTCTTC.